A selection of T cell receptor beta chains follows, all from one sample in a study of siplizumab effects on memory and regulatory T cells. TCRdb's table, derived via immunoSEQ multiplex PCR, lists solely in-frame clones and lacks some. The sample yields 90,000 to 150,000 clones, approximately 92% seen once. Sequenced: non-Treg CD4+ T cells sorted from blood. The receptors shown here come from a human donor in good health. The CDR3 runs from the conserved cysteine through the conserved F or W. D genes are given only for firm matches.

>-|TRBV6-1|TRBJ1-2
TGTGCCAGCAGTGTCGCGGCCACTAACTATGGCTACACCTTC
CASSVAATNYGYTF
>-|TRBV6-5|TRBJ1-2
TGTGCCAGCAGACGAGGCCCTGAGGGCTATGGCTACACCTTC
CASRRGPEGYGYTF
>-|TRBV15|TRBJ1-1
TGTGCCACCAGCCGTGCCCCCGGCACTGAAGCTTTCTTT
CATSRAPGTEAFF
>-|TRBV7-9|TRBJ1-5
TGTGCCAGCAGCGAGGGCCGTTGGACACCGAGCAATCAGCCCCAGCATTTT
CASSEGRWTPSNQPQHF
>-|TRBV5-6|TRBJ2-5
TGTGCCAGCAGCCTCAGGGAGACCCAGTACTTC
CASSLRETQYF
>-|TRBV5-1|TRBJ2-3
TGCGCCAGCAGCTTGGGAGGGTTGGGCGGCACAGATACGCAGTATTTT
CASSLGGLGGTDTQYF
>-|TRBV5-5|TRBJ1-6
TGTGCCAGCAGGAAGACCGATTATAATTCACCCCTCCACTTT
CASRKTDYNSPLHF
>TRBD1|TRBV18|TRBJ1-2
TGTGCCAGCCAGACAGGGCCGGGTAACTATGGCTACACCTTC
CASQTGPGNYGYTF
>-|TRBV7-2|TRBJ2-3
TGTGCCAGCAGCTTAGTGGCGGTTGCCACAGATACGCAGTATTTT
CASSLVAVATDTQYF
>TRBD1|TRBV10-3|TRBJ2-5
TGTGCCATCAGGAACAGACAGGGTCAAGAGACCCAGTACTTC
CAIRNRQGQETQYF
>-|TRBV2|TRBJ2-7
TGTGCCAGCAGTGTTAAGGGATTCGAGCAGTACTTC
CASSVKGFEQYF
>-|TRBV5-6|TRBJ2-2
TGTGCCAGCAGCTTGTTTCTCAACACCGGGGAGCTGTTTTTT
CASSLFLNTGELFF
>-|TRBV4-3|TRBJ1-3
TGCGCCAGCAGCCAAGAACCACAGACCCACTCTGGAAACACCATATATTTT
CASSQEPQTHSGNTIYF